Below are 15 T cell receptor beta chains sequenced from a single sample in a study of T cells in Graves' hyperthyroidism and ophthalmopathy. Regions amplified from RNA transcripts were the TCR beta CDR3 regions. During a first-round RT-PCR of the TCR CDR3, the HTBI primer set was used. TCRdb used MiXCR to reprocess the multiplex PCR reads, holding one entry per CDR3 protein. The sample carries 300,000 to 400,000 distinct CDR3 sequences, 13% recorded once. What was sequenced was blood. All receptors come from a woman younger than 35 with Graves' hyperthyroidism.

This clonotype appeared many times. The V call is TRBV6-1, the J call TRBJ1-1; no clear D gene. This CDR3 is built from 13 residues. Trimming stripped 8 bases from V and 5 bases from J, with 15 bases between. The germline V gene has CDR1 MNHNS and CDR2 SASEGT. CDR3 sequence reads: CASGKEFPTEAFF. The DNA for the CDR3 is TGTGCCAGCGGAAAGGAGTTCCCGACTGAAGCTTTCTTT.

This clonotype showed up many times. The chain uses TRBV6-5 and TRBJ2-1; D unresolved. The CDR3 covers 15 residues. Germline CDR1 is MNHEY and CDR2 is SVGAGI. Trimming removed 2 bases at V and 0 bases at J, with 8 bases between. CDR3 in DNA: TGTGCCAGCAGTTACGACCAGAGCTCCTACAATGAGCAGTTCTTC. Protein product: CASSYDQSSYNEQFF.

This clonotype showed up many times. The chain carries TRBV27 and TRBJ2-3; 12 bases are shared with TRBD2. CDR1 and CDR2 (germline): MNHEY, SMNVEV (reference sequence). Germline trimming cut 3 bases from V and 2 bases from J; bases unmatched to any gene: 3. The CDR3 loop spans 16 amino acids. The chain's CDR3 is CASSLTSGGFTDTQYF. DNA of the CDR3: TGTGCCAGCAGTTTGACTAGCGGGGGTTTCACAGATACGCAGTATTTT.

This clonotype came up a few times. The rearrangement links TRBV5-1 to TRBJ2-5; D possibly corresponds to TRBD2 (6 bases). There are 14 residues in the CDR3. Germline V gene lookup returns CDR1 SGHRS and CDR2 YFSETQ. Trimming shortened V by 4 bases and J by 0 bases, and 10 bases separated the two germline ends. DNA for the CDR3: TGCGCCAGCAGCCCCTCGGGGGACCAAGAGACCCAGTACTTC. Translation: CASSPSGDQETQYF.

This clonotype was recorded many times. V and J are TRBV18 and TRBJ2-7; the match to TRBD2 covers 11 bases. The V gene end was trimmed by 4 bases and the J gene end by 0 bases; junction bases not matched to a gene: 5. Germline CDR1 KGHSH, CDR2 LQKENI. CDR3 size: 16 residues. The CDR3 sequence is CASSLPGTSGSYEQYF. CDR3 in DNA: TGTGCCAGCTCACTACCCGGGACTAGCGGCTCCTACGAGCAGTACTTC.

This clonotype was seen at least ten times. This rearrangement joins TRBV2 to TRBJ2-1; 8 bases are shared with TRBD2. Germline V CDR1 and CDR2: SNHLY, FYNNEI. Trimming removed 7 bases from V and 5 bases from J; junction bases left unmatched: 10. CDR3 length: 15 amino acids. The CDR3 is CASKYRLALNNEQFF. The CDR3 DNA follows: TGTGCCAGCAAATATCGACTAGCGCTTAACAATGAGCAGTTCTTC.

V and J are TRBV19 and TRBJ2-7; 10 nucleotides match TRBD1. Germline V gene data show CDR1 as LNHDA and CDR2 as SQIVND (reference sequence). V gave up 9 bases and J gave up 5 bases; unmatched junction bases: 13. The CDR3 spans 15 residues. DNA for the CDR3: TGTGCCAGCCATAATACGGGGACAGGGGCTCACGAGCAGTACTTC. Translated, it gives CASHNTGTGAHEQYF. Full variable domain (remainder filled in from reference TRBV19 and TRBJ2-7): DGGITQSPKYLFRKEGQNVTLSCEQNLNHDAMYWYRQDPGQGLRLIYYSQIVNDFQKGDIAEGYSVSREKKESFPLTVTSAQKNPTAFYLCASHNTGTGAHEQYFGPGTRLTVT.

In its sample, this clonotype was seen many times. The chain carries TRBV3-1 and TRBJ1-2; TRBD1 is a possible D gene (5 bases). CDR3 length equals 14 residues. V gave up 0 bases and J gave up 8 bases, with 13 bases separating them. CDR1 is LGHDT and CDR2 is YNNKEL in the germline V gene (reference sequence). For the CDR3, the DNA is TGTGCCAGCAGCCAAGAATCAAGGGGCGTAGGCTACACCTTC. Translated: CASSQESRGVGYTF.

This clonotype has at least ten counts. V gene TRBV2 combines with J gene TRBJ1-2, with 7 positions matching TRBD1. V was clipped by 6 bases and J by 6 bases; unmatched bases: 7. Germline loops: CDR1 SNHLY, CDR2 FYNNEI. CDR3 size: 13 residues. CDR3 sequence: CASSLQGSDGYTF. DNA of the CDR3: TGTGCCAGCAGCCTACAGGGGTCGGATGGCTACACCTTC.

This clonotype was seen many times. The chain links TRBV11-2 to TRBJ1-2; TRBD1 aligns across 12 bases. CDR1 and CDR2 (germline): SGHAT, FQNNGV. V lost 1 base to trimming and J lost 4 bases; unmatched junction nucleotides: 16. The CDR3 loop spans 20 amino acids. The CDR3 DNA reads TGTGCCAGCAGCTTAGGCCGCGGGGGACAGGGGGCAGAATGGGGCTATGGCTACACCTTC. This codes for CASSLGRGGQGAEWGYGYTF. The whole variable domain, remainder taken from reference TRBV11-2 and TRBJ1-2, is EAGVAQSPRYKIIEKRQSVAFWCNPISGHATLYWYQQILGQGPKLLIQFQNNGVVDDSQLPKDRFSAERLKGVDSTLKIQPAKLEDSAVYLCASSLGRGGQGAEWGYGYTFGSGTRLTVV.

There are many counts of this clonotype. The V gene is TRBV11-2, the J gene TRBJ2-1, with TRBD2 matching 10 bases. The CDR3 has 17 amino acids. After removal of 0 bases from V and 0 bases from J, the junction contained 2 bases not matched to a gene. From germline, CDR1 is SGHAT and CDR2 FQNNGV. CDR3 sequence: CASSLDPSGSSYNEQFF. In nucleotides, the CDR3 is TGTGCCAGCAGCTTAGATCCTAGCGGGAGCTCCTACAATGAGCAGTTCTTC.

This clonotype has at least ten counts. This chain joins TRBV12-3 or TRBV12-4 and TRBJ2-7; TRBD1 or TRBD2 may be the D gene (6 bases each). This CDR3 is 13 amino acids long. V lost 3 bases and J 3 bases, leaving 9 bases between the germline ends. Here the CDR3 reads CASSFGGLYEQYF. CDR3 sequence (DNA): TGTGCCAGCAGTTTCGGGGGCCTCTACGAGCAGTACTTC.

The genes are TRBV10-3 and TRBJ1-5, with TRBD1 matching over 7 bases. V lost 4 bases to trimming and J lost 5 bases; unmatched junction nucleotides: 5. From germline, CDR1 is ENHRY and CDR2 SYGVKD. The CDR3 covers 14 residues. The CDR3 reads CAISGGTEDQPQHF. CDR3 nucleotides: TGTGCCATCAGTGGAGGGACAGAAGATCAGCCCCAGCATTTT.

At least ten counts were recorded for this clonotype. In DNA, the CDR3 is TGCGCCAGCAGCTTTAGAGCGGGGGGCCTTTCCTACAATGAGCAGTTCTTC. Its translation is CASSFRAGGLSYNEQFF. V is TRBV5-1 and J is TRBJ2-1, with 9 positions matching TRBD2. Per the germline V gene, CDR1 is SGHRS and CDR2 is YFSETQ. The length of the CDR3 is 17 residues. V dropped 2 bases and J dropped 1; count of bases not matched to a gene: 7.

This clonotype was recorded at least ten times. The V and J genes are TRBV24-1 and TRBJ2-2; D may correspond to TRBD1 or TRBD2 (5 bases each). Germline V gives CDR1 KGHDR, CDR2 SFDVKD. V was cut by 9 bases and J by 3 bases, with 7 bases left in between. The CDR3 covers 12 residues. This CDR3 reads CATLGDTGELFF. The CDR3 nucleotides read TGTGCCACCCTGGGGGACACCGGGGAGCTGTTTTTT.